The 20 T cell receptor beta chains below all came from one sample that was sequenced in a study of OX40 agonist ivuxolimab in advanced cancers. Sequenced by immunoSEQ multiplex PCR; TCRdb stores in-frame clones only, minus some. The data show about 100,000 clones, around 91% seen once. The specimen comprised CD4+ or CD8+ T cells sorted from blood, sampled in a trial of the OX40 agonist ivuxolimab. Receptor source: an adult with an advanced solid tumor such as melanoma, head and neck, liver or kidney cancer.

The chain carries TRBV23-1 and TRBJ2-5; the D gene is possibly TRBD2 (7 bases). TRBV23-1 is an ORF for which the function is uncertain. The CDR3 is made up of 16 amino acids. With 1 base removed from V and 1 base from J, the gap between germline ends came to 13 bases. The DNA of the CDR3 is TGCGCCAGCAGTCAATACCGAGGGGGGGCCCAAGAGACCCAGTACTTC. It encodes CASSQYRGGAQETQYF.

The rearrangement uses TRBV10-2 and TRBJ2-1; 11 bases align to TRBD2. The J segment lost 9 bases and the V segment lost 6 bases, leaving 10 bases of the junction unmatched. The germline CDR1 and CDR2 sequences are WSHSY and SAAADI. The CDR3 is made up of 15 amino acids. The CDR3 nucleotides are TGCGCCAGCAGGTTAGCGGGAGGGCCGCTCGGTGAGCAGTTCTTC. Protein product: CASRLAGGPLGEQFF.

The genes are TRBV2 and TRBJ2-7; D is ambiguous. V was cut by 2 bases and J by 4 bases, with 9 bases left in between. Germline V gene lookup returns CDR1 SNHLY and CDR2 FYNNEI. The CDR3 runs to 13 residues. The CDR3 nucleotides read TGTGCCAGCAGTGAATTGGGCCTTTACGAGCAGTACTTC. Translated, it gives CASSELGLYEQYF. Complete variable domain (other parts from reference TRBV2 and TRBJ2-7): EPEVTQTPSHQVTQMGQEVILRCVPISNHLYFYWYRQILGQKVEFLVSFYNNEISEKSEIFDDQFSVERPDGSNFTLKIRSTKLEDSAMYFCASSELGLYEQYFGPGTRLTVT.

J is TRBJ2-5 and V is TRBV5-6; D possibly corresponds to TRBD2 (6 bases). CDR3 length equals 16 residues. V gave up 5 bases and J gave up 0 bases, with 17 bases separating them. Germline V gene lookup returns CDR1 SGHDT and CDR2 YYEEEE. CDR3 in DNA: TGTGCCAGCAGTCTTGCGGGCGCGGGGTACCAAGAGACCCAGTACTTC. It specifies CASSLAGAGYQETQYF.

This clone was seen a few times. The chain employs TRBV28 and TRBJ1-5; no reliable D call. Looked up from germline, CDR1 is MDHEN and CDR2 is SYDVKM. CDR3 size: 14 residues. Trimming took off 1 base at V and 5 bases at J, with 9 bases between the two ends. As DNA, the CDR3 is TGTGCCAGCAGTTTATATGGACCCGATCAGCCCCAGCATTTT. It encodes CASSLYGPDQPQHF.

The chain is built from TRBV14 and TRBJ2-5, with 7 bases fitting TRBD2. Per the germline V gene, CDR1 is SGHDN and CDR2 is FVKESK. The CDR3 extends over 14 amino acids. V shed 1 base and J 9 bases; nucleotides not matched to a gene: 8. As DNA, the CDR3 is TGTGCCAGCAGCCAAGCGGGAGGCCGCTGGGCCCAGTACTTC. This translates into CASSQAGGRWAQYF.

The V and J genes are TRBV27 and TRBJ2-7; tentatively, D is TRBD2 (6 bases). Germline CDR1 and CDR2: MNHEY and SMNVEV (reference sequence). The length of the CDR3 is 15 residues. V was trimmed by 2 bases and J by 5 bases, leaving 16 bases between them. The CDR3 region is CASSLQGGLTDEQYF. The CDR3 DNA is TGTGCCAGCAGTTTACAGGGCGGACTAACCGACGAGCAGTACTTC.

J is TRBJ2-5 and V is TRBV9; TRBD1 matches at 8 bases. Unmatched junction bases numbered 11, after V lost 1 base and J lost 3 bases. The germline CDR1 and CDR2 sequences are SGDLS and YYNGEE. CDR3 length: 17 amino acids. The CDR3 here is CASSVIGTGTGKETQYF. The CDR3 DNA reads as TGTGCCAGCAGCGTAATCGGTACCGGGACAGGAAAAGAGACCCAGTACTTC.

This chain links TRBV30 with TRBJ1-2, with a possible D match to TRBD1 (6 bases). The CDR3 loop spans 12 amino acids. Germline V CDR1 and CDR2: GTSNPN, SVGIG (reference sequence). Trimming stripped 2 bases from V and 8 bases from J, with 12 bases between. DNA of the CDR3: TGTGCCTGGAGTTCACAGGGAGCCGGCTACACCTTC. Its translation is CAWSSQGAGYTF.

The V and J genes are TRBV28 and TRBJ1-4, with 9 bases that match TRBD1. Germline CDR1 is MDHEN and CDR2 is SYDVKM. V was pared by 4 bases and J by 7 bases, with 7 bases of the junction left unmatched. CDR3 length: 15 amino acids. This chain's CDR3 is CASSSNRGHGEKLFF. CDR3 nucleotide sequence: TGTGCCAGCAGTTCAAACAGGGGGCATGGTGAAAAACTGTTTTTT.

The V gene is TRBV5-8, the J gene TRBJ1-4, with TRBD1 matching 7 bases. V shed 4 bases and J 7 bases; nucleotides not matched to a gene: 10. Germline V lookup: CDR1 SGHTS, CDR2 YDEGEE. The CDR3 runs to 15 residues. For the CDR3, the DNA is TGTGCCAGCAGCCCGGGAACAGGGGCCAGTGAAAAACTGTTTTTT. This sequence encodes CASSPGTGASEKLFF.

This chain uses TRBV5-1 with TRBJ2-2, with TRBD2 identical over 7 bases. The CDR3 is 15 amino acids. CDR1 and CDR2 (germline): SGHRS, YFSETQ. Germline trimming cut 4 bases from V and 3 bases from J; bases unmatched to any gene: 6. The CDR3 is CASSLLAGDTGELFF. The CDR3 nucleotides read TGCGCCAGCAGCCTGCTGGCGGGGGACACCGGGGAGCTGTTTTTT.

This clone was recorded once. The chain recombines TRBV30 with TRBJ1-5; D may be TRBD1 (6 bases). V lost 0 bases and J lost 6, with 18 bases in between. CDR1 is GTSNPN and CDR2 is SVGIG in the germline V gene (reference sequence). This CDR3 has 16 residues. The CDR3 nucleotides read TGTGCCTGGAGTGTACCGGCAGGGGCCGGTACTCAGCCCCAGCATTTT. Protein sequence: CAWSVPAGAGTQPQHF.

The chain recombines TRBV7-2 with TRBJ1-6; no clear D. Germline CDR1 is SGHTA and CDR2 is FQGNSA. This CDR3 is 15 amino acids long. Trimming removed 1 base at V and 4 bases at J, with 8 bases between. Here the CDR3 DNA reads TGTGCCAGCAGCTTAGGGTTAGATTATAATTCACCCCTCCACTTT. This codes for CASSLGLDYNSPLHF.

V and J are TRBV7-6 and TRBJ2-1, with 13 bases lining up with TRBD2. This CDR3 is 18 amino acids long. V dropped 2 bases and J dropped 0; count of bases not matched to a gene: 4. Germline CDR1 is SGHVS and CDR2 is FNYEAQ. CDR3 sequence: CASSLWTSGSLSYNEQFF. CDR3 sequence (DNA): TGTGCCAGCAGCTTATGGACTAGCGGGAGCCTCTCCTACAATGAGCAGTTCTTC.

The genes are TRBV30 and TRBJ1-6; D uncertain. The CDR3 is 14 amino acids. The germline V and J ends were trimmed by 2 bases and 9 bases, with 14 bases remaining between them. Per germline, CDR1 GTSNPN and CDR2 SVGIG (reference sequence). The CDR3 bases are TGTGCCTGGAGTTTAGAACCACTAAGTTCACCCCTCCACTTT. Amino acids: CAWSLEPLSSPLHF.

This clone occurred once. The genes are TRBV6-5 and TRBJ1-5, with a tentative D call TRBD1 (5 bases). The CDR3 is 14 residues long. Germline V gives CDR1 MNHEY, CDR2 SVGAGI. With 9 bases removed from V and 4 bases from J, the gap between germline ends came to 16 bases. DNA of the CDR3: TGTGCCAGTGGGGGACCGCGCCAAAATCAGCCCCAGCATTTT. Translating it yields CASGGPRQNQPQHF.

The rearrangement links TRBV10-3 to TRBJ2-2; 10 bases align to TRBD2. The CDR3 runs to 14 residues. Germline CDR1 is ENHRY and CDR2 is SYGVKD. The trim removed 4 bases at V and 8 bases at J, leaving 4 bases unmatched. CDR3 region: CAISGTSGTGELFF. The CDR3 region has the DNA TGTGCCATCAGTGGGACTAGCGGTACGGGGGAGCTGTTTTTT.

The J gene is TRBJ2-2, the V gene TRBV28, with D uncertain. The ends were cut back, 2 bases at V and 3 bases at J, with 10 bases in the middle. Germline lookup yields CDR1 MDHEN and CDR2 SYDVKM. The length of the CDR3 is 15 residues. The CDR3 spells CASSLIPRYTGELFF. DNA of the CDR3: TGTGCCAGCAGTTTAATCCCCAGGTACACCGGGGAGCTGTTTTTT.

The chain joins TRBV6-1 to TRBJ1-4, with TRBD1 matching 7 bases. This CDR3 contains 14 residues. Germline V gene sequence: CDR1 MNHNS, CDR2 SASEGT. J was trimmed by 3 bases and V by 6 bases; bases with no gene match: 4. The chain's CDR3 is CASRSGTANEKLFF. For the CDR3, the DNA is TGTGCCAGCAGGTCCGGGACAGCTAATGAAAAACTGTTTTTT.